This T cell receptor beta chain was observed in a study of T cells in Graves' hyperthyroidism and ophthalmopathy. TCR beta CDR3 sequences were amplified from RNA transcripts. The study used the HTBI primer set for a first-round RT-PCR of the TCR CDR3. TCRdb re-derived calls from the multiplex PCR reads in MiXCR, one entry per CDR3 protein. The table has fewer than 750,000 distinct CDR3 sequences, approximately 15% seen once. In its sample, this clonotype was seen many times. This CDR3 has 14 residues. V lost 2 bases to trimming and J lost 3 bases; unmatched junction nucleotides: 4. Germline CDR1 DFQATT, CDR2 SNEGSKA (reference sequence).

The chain is built from TRBV20-1 and TRBJ1-1, with 9 nucleotides matching TRBD1. The sample comprised blood. The TCR sequence derives from a woman aged 45-60 years with Graves' ophthalmopathy. The CDR3 coding sequence is TGCAGTGCTAGAACAGGGGGCGTGGACACTGAAGCTTTCTTT. It specifies CSARTGGVDTEAFF.